This T cell receptor beta chain was observed in a study of regulatory T cells in long-lasting Graves disease (dated by TCRdb to 2020 to 2023). For the wider study: Antithyroid drugs had been taken for less than 3 months by newly diagnosed Graves' disease patients. Persistent Graves' disease patients were compared with newly diagnosed Graves' disease patients by peripheral blood TCR sequencing and RNA sequencing. The study was conducted in China and was registered as a clinical trial. A total of about 35 samples underwent TCR sequencing, from about 13 patients with persistent Graves' disease and 20 or so patients with newly diagnosed Graves' disease. Overall study outcomes, separate from this receptor: Because the primary lesion, thyroid tissue, could not be accessed, the study looked at peripheral blood alone. Persistent patients shared more public clonotypes among themselves (around 2,500) than newly diagnosed patients did (roughly 920). The authors acknowledged the small sample size as a limitation that may reduce accuracy. Sequencing and analysis were limited to the TCR beta chain. Compared with newly diagnosed patients, patients with persistent Graves' disease had lower TCR Shannon entropy and fewer highly expanded clones, which suggests clonal expansion.

The library relied on multiplex PCR. Reads for this sample came from an Illumina HiSeq 4000. CDR3 regions were amplified by Arm-PCR with iRepertoire HTBI primers to construct TCR beta libraries. PCR products were gel purified before sequencing. The paper's processing steps were these. Gene usage analysis of CDR3 amino acid clonotypes relied on the approximately 60 TRBV and 14 TRBJ segments identified across samples. Filtered high-quality paired reads were merged into contigs using COPE and FqMerger. BLAST was used to align contigs to IMGT TRBV, TRBD and TRBJ reference genes, with CDR3 defined following IMGT. Any clonotype with a frequency above 0.1% was classified as a highly expanded clone. Shannon entropy was used to measure repertoire diversity, and the Gini coefficient was used to measure V-J evenness. Clonotypes shared by more than one individual were considered public. TCRdb itself trimmed the public reads at Q25 with fastp, ran MiXCR and retained productive beta chains. For every CDR3 protein sequence, its rows merge into one entry that carries the most common genes and DNA. Clone size and V and J calls follow TCRdb, not the original study. The table for this sample lists about 610,000 distinct CDR3 sequences; 15% to 20% of them were counted only once. The ten largest clones capture about 12% of the sample.

Interpreted using the paper, the time point label stands for: newly diagnosed GD, antithyroid drugs for less than 3 months. For both TCR sequencing and RNA sequencing, RNA was extracted from PBMCs in TRIzol. The diagnosis of Graves' disease followed American Thyroid Association guidelines. Patients for the study were recruited at an endocrinology department in Xi'an, China. Each patient gave 7.5 to 10 milliliters of peripheral blood, collected in an EDTA anticoagulant tube. Ficoll Paque Plus density gradient separation was used to isolate PBMCs, and no additional T cell sorting was done. An Agilent 2100 Bioanalyzer and agarose gel were used to check RNA quality, while a NanoDrop 2000 measured RNA concentration. This clonotype appeared many times. What antigen it recognizes has not been identified. Per-nucleotide qualities are absent, and no much larger clonotype sits a single base away. The same sample was also used in a study of T cells in Graves' hyperthyroidism and ophthalmopathy. The second paper states: Stable Graves' hyperthyroidism was defined as no progression to ophthalmopathy during 18 months of follow-up. The hyperthyroidism patients were between 18 and 65 years old and newly diagnosed, with a disease duration of less than 2 months. The study excluded patients with uncontrolled infections, other autoimmune diseases, pregnancy or lactation. Diagnoses were based on clinical symptoms, serum thyroxine and TRAb, thyroid ultrasound and orbital computed tomography. For the first round of RT-PCR on the TCR CDR3, the HTBI primer set was used together with the Qiagen OneStep RT-PCR kit. Most expanded thyroid clonotypes (frequency above 0.001) were also found in blood, which suggests that blood repertoires may mirror thyroid immune responses. A model built on a 13 V-J signature distinguished ophthalmopathy from stable hyperthyroidism, reaching roughly 88% sensitivity and under 84% specificity in cross-validation and 80%/75% in testing. In validation, progression to ophthalmopathy was predicted by the model with nearly 71% sensitivity and nearly 75% specificity, a median of around 6.5 months before onset. To identify TCR V-J signatures that set the groups apart, the researchers used a discovery cohort of 100 patients, made up of under 45 with Graves' ophthalmopathy and some 60 with stable Graves' hyperthyroidism. Prospective prediction of ophthalmopathy was tested in an independent validation cohort of under 20 hyperthyroidism patients and around 16 patients who later progressed to ophthalmopathy. The 100 discovery patients were randomly split 7:3 into training and test sets. In addition, the study compared T-cell repertoires in thyroid tissue and in blood from roughly 6 Graves' hyperthyroidism patients. After sampling, hyperthyroidism patients received methimazole starting at 30 mg daily, and ophthalmopathy patients received high-dose intravenous methylprednisolone. A second multiplex PCR round built the libraries, followed by size selection and purification. Paired-end sequencing of the libraries was performed with 100 bp reads on an Illumina HiSeq2000. SOAPnuke was used to process the raw data, throwing out any read that contained adapters or uncalled bases, had a mean Phred below 15, or lacked an exact constant-primer or identifier match. COPE v1.2.5 was used to merge the high-quality paired reads, and each unique nucleotide sequence was defined as a clonotype. Clonotypes were aligned to IMGT TRBV, TRBD and TRBJ reference segments using MiTCR v1.1. The analysis was restricted to V-J combinations with a frequency above 0.0001, which together covered 99% to 99.2% of the repertoires. The TCS score was defined as the ratio of F50 (clonal expansion) to E x V (chaos), calculated using BLOSUM62-based TCRdist between CDR3 peptides within each V-J. Welch's t-statistics and random forest reduced 500 to 650 V-J features to about 12, which were used in a naive Bayes classifier (R e1071). Sample size was not statistically predetermined, and blinding of investigators to group allocation was not performed. The paper reports TCR Vbeta CDR3 sequencing of approximately 140 peripheral blood samples: 43 ophthalmopathy, fewer than 80 hyperthyroidism and about 17 progressor patients.

The input for sequencing was peripheral blood mononuclear cells (PBMCs), taken at new diagnosis, from a patient treated with antithyroid drugs. This sequence was found in a man between 18 and 35 years old with Graves disease. Donor details come from another sample of the same person, matched by shared clones.

The sequence in DNA is TGCAGTGCTAGTGAACCGACAGACCATAGACGATACGAGCAGTACTTC. Protein translation: CSASEPTDHRRYEQYF. The chain links TRBV20-1 with TRBJ2-7; 5 matching bases give a weak D call of TRBD1. The CDR3 measures 16 amino acids from cysteine to phenylalanine. Of all the DNA, just the CDR3 is kept, 48 bases in frame from base 1. Trimming takes 3 bases from V and 4 bases from J, and the germline ends sit 22 bases apart. The germline V gene (reference sequence) specifies DFQATT as CDR1 and SNEGSKA as CDR2.